This T cell receptor beta chain was profiled in a study of patients and donors after allogeneic stem cell transplantation. Each CDR3 protein gets one entry after TCRdb re-called the RT-PCR reads with MiXCR. The data contain about 960,000 distinct CDR3 sequences, under 20% of them singletons. CDR1 DFQATT and CDR2 SNEGSKA come from the germline V gene (reference sequence). The CDR3 covers 13 residues. V was pared by 6 bases and J by 8 bases, with 12 bases of the junction left unmatched. The receptor was isolated from a human donor who was either an allogeneic HSCT recipient or a stem cell or donor lymphocyte infusion donor (not recorded which). It is not recorded whose cells these are; they may come from a transplant donor. The sample comprised blood, either unsorted or a sorted T cell fraction (not recorded which). The chain links TRBV20-1 to TRBJ2-7; TRBD2 aligns across 8 bases. CDR3 in amino acids: CSANGGETKQQYF. The CDR3 DNA reads as TGCAGTGCCAACGGGGGGGAGACCAAACAGCAGTACTTC.